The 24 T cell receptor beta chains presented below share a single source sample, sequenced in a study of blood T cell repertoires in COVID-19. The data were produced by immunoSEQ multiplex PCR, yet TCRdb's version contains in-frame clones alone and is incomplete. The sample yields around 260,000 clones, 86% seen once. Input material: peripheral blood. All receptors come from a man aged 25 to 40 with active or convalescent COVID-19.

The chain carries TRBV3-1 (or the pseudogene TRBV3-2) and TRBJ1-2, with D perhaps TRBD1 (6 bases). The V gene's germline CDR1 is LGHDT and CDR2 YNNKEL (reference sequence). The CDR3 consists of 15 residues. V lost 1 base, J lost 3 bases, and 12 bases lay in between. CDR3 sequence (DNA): TGTGCCAGCAGCCAAGTTTCGGACAGCTACTATGGCTACACCTTC. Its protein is CASSQVSDSYYGYTF.

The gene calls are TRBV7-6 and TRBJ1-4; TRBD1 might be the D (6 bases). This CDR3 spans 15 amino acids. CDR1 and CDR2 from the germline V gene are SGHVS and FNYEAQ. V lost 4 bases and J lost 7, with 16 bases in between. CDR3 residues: CASSSRGGGSEKLFF. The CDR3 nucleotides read TGTGCCAGCAGCTCCCGGGGCGGGGGCTCTGAAAAACTGTTTTTT.

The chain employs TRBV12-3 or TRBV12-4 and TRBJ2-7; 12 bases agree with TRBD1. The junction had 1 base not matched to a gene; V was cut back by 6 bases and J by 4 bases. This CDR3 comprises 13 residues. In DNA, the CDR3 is TGTGCCAGCAGGGGACAGGGGGCATACGAGCAGTACTTC. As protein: CASRGQGAYEQYF.

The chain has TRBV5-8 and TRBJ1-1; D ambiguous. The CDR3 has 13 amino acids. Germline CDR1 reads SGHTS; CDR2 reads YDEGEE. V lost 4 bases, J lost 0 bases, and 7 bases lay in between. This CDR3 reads CASSPTLNTEAFF. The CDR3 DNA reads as TGTGCCAGCAGCCCGACACTGAACACTGAAGCTTTCTTT.

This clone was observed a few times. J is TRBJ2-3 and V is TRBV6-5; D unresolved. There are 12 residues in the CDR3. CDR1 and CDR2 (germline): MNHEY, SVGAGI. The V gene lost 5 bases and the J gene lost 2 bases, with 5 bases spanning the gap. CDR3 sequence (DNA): TGTGCCAGCAGTCCCAACACAGATACGCAGTATTTT. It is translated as CASSPNTDTQYF.

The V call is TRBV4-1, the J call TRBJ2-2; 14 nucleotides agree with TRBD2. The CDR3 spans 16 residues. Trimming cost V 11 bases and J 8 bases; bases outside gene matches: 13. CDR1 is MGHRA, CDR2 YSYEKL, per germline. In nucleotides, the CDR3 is TGCGCCGCCTCGGGACTAGCGGGGGCAAACAGAGGGGAGCTGTTTTTT. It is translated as CAASGLAGANRGELFF.

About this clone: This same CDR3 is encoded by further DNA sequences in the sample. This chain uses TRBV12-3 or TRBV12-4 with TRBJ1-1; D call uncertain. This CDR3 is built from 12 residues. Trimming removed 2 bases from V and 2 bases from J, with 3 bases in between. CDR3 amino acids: CASSLLNTEAFF. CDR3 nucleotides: TGTGCCAGCAGTTTATTAAACACTGAAGCTTTCTTT.

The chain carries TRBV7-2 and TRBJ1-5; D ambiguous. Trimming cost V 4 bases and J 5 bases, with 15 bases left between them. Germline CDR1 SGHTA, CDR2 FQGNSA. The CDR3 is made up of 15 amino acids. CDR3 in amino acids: CASSSQHRRHQPQHF. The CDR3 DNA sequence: TGTGCCAGCAGCTCCCAACACAGACGGCATCAGCCCCAGCATTTT.

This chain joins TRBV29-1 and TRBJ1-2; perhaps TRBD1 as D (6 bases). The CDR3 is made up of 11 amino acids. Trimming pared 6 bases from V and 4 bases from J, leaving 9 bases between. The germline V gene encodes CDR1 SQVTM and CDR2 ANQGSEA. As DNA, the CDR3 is TGCAGCGTGGGACAAGTCTATGGCTACACCTTC. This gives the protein CSVGQVYGYTF.

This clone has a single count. As DNA, the CDR3 is TGTGCCAGCAGTTACGGGGGGGCACCAGATACGCAGTATTTT. This sequence encodes CASSYGGAPDTQYF. The chain has TRBV6-5 and TRBJ2-3, with D tentatively TRBD2 (7 bases). The CDR3 runs 14 residues. The V and J ends lost 2 bases and 4 bases respectively, with 10 bases between them. The germline CDR1 and CDR2 sequences are MNHEY and SVGAGI.

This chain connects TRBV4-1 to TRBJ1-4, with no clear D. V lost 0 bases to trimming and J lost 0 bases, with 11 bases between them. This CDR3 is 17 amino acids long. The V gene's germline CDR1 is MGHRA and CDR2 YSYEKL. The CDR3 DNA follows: TGCGCCAGCAGCCAAGAAGGCAGGCCCCCAACTAATGAAAAACTGTTTTTT. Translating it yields CASSQEGRPPTNEKLFF.

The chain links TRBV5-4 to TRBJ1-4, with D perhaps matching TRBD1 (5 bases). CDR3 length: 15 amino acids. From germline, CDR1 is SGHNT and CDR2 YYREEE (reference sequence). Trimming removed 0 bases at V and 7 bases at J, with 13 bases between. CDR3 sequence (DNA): TGTGCCAGCAGCTTGGGGGGACTTACAAGTGAAAAACTGTTTTTT. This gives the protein CASSLGGLTSEKLFF.

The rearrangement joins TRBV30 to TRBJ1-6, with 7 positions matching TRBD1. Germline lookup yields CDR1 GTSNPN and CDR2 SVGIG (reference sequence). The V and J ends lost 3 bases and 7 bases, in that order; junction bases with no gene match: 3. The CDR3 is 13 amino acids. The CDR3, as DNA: TGTGCCTGGAGGAGACAGGGAAATTCACCCCTCCACTTT. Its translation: CAWRRQGNSPLHF. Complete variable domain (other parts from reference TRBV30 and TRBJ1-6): SQTIHQWPATLVQPVGSPLSLECTVEGTSNPNLYWYRQAAGRGLQLLFYSVGIGQISSEVPQNLSASRPQDRQFILSSKKLLLSDSGFYLCAWRRQGNSPLHFGNGTRLTVT.

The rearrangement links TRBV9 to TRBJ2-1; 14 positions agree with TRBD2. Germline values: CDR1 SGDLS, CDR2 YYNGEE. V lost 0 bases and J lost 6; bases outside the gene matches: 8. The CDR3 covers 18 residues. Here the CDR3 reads CASSVVGTSGGNSNEQFF. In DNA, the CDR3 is TGTGCCAGCAGCGTAGTTGGGACTAGCGGGGGAAACTCCAATGAGCAGTTCTTC.

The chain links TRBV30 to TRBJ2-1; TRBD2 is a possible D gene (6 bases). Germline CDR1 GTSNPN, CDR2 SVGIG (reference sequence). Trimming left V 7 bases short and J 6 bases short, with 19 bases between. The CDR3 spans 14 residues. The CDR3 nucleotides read TGTGCCTACCGGAGGGCCTCTAGCAGCAATGAGCAGTTCTTC. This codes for CAYRRASSSNEQFF.

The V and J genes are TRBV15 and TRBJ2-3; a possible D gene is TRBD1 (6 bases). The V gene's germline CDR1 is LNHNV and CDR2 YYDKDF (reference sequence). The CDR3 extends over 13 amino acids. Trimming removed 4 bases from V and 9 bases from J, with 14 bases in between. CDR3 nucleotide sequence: TGTGCCACCAGCAAGGACAGTTTAAACACGCAGTATTTT. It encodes CATSKDSLNTQYF.

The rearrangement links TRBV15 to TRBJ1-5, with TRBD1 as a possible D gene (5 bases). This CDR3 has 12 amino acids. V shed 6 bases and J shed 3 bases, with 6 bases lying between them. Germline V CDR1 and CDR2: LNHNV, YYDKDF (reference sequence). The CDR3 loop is CATRDTNQPQHF. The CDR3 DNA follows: TGTGCCACCAGGGACACCAATCAGCCCCAGCATTTT.

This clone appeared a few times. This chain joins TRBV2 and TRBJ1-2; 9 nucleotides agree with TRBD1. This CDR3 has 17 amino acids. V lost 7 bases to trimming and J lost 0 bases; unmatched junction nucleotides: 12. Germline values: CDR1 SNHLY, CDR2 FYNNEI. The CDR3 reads CASTTPRDRETNYGYTF. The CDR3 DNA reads TGTGCCAGCACGACCCCCCGGGACAGGGAGACTAACTATGGCTACACCTTC.

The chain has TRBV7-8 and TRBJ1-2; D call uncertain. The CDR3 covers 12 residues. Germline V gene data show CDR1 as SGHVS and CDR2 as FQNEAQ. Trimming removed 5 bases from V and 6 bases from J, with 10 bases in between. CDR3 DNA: TGTGCCAGCAGCCGTGACACCAATGGCTACACCTTC. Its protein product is CASSRDTNGYTF.

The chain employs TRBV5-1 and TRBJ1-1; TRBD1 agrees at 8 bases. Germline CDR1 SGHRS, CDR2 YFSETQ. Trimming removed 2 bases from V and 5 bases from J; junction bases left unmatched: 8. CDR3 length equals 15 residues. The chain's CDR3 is CASSFGDRLGTEAFF. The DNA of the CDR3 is TGCGCCAGCAGCTTTGGGGACAGGTTGGGTACTGAAGCTTTCTTT.

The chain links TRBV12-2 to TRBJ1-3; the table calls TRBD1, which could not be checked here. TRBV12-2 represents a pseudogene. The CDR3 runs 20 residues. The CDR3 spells CASRQKQKVRPTQAGNTIYF. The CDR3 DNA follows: TGTGCAAGTCGCCAGAAGCAAAAGGTTAGGCCAACCCAGGCTGGAAACACCATATATTTT.

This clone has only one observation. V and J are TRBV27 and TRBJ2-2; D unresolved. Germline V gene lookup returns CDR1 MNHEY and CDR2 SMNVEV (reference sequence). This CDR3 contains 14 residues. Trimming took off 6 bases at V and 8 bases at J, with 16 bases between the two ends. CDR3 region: CASSQSTRRGELFF. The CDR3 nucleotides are TGTGCCAGCAGCCAAAGTACCCGCAGGGGGGAGCTGTTTTTT.

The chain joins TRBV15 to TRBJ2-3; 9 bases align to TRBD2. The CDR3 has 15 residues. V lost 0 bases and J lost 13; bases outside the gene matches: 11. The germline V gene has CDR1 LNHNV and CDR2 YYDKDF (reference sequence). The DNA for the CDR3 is TGTGCCACCAGCAGAGATCTGGGGATGCAGCGGGAGGAGTATTTT. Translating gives CATSRDLGMQREEYF.

This CDR3 is CASSPEKGTDNEKLFF. For the CDR3, the DNA is TGTGCCAGCAGCCCGGAAAAGGGGACAGATAATGAAAAACTGTTTTTT. The rearrangement joins TRBV5-8 to TRBJ1-4; 7 nucleotides match TRBD1. CDR1 SGHTS and CDR2 YDEGEE come from the germline V gene. J lost 4 bases, V lost 4 bases, and 10 bases had no gene match. This CDR3 has 16 amino acids.